These 27 T cell receptor beta chains share one sample of origin, sequenced in a study of CD8 T cells in ankylosing spondylitis. TCRdb called the 5' RACE reads again in MiXCR, with one record for every CDR3 protein. The sample shows approximately 200,000 distinct CDR3 sequences, roughly 12% of them seen only once. Sequenced: blood, either unsorted or a sorted T cell fraction (not recorded which). The receptors were gathered from a male donor with ankylosing spondylitis or in good health (not recorded which).

The chain has TRBV29-1 and TRBJ1-4; D remains ambiguous. The V end was cut by 0 bases, the J end by 5 bases, with 10 bases between. Looked up from germline, CDR1 is SQVTM and CDR2 is ANQGSEA. This CDR3 spans 14 amino acids. CDR3 amino acids: CSVEDPGRNEKLFF. In nucleotides, the CDR3 is TGCAGCGTTGAAGATCCGGGCAGGAATGAAAAACTGTTTTTT.

The chain links TRBV7-6 to TRBJ2-3; no firm D call. The length of the CDR3 is 16 residues. V lost 1 base and J 6 bases, leaving 17 bases between the germline ends. The germline gives CDR1 SGHVS, CDR2 FNYEAQ. The CDR3 is CASSLGPEVAADTQYF. The CDR3 DNA reads as TGTGCCAGCAGCTTAGGCCCTGAAGTCGCCGCGGATACGCAGTATTTT.

In its sample, this clonotype was seen a few times. The chain's CDR3 is CAWSALLNGAEAFF. The CDR3 bases are TGTGCCTGGAGTGCGCTCCTCAATGGGGCTGAAGCTTTCTTT. The chain links TRBV30 to TRBJ1-1; no reliable D call. V was pared by 1 base and J by 6 bases, with 15 bases between. Germline V gene sequence: CDR1 GTSNPN, CDR2 SVGIG (reference sequence). The CDR3 is made up of 14 amino acids.

The sample holds a few counts of this clonotype. V gene TRBV12-3 or TRBV12-4 combines with J gene TRBJ2-2, with a weak D call TRBD2 (6 bases). The CDR3 consists of 13 residues. V was clipped by 7 bases and J by 8 bases, with 14 bases between them. The CDR3 here is CASTPGVWGELFF. In DNA, the CDR3 is TGTGCCAGCACCCCGGGGGTCTGGGGGGAGCTGTTTTTT.

J is TRBJ2-2 and V is TRBV30, with a possible D match to TRBD1 (5 bases). V lost 3 bases to trimming and J lost 6 bases, with 17 bases between them. This CDR3 is 15 amino acids long. Germline V gene lookup returns CDR1 GTSNPN and CDR2 SVGIG (reference sequence). The CDR3 nucleotides are TGTGCCTGGAGCCCCGCTGCAGGGTCTGCCGGGGAGCTGTTTTTT. Its translation is CAWSPAAGSAGELFF.

The CDR3 sequence: CASSQAMGQGAVEQYF. CDR3 coding DNA: TGTGCCAGCAGCCAGGCCATGGGACAGGGGGCGGTGGAGCAGTACTTC. The V and J genes are TRBV4-2 and TRBJ2-7; the match to TRBD1 covers 12 bases. The germline V gene has CDR1 LGHNA and CDR2 YNFKEQ. The CDR3 is made up of 16 amino acids. After removal of 3 bases from V and 7 bases from J, the junction contained 10 bases not matched to a gene.

There are many counts of this clonotype. V usage is TRBV5-1 and J usage is TRBJ2-7; 7 nucleotides match TRBD2. The CDR3 spans 14 residues. Per germline, CDR1 SGHRS and CDR2 YFSETQ. After removal of 2 bases from V and 2 bases from J, the junction contained 4 bases not matched to a gene. The CDR3 region is CASSFGEGPYEQYF. Written as DNA, the CDR3 is TGCGCCAGCAGCTTCGGGGAGGGGCCCTACGAGCAGTACTTC.

This clonotype has more than one count but fewer than ten. This chain connects TRBV20-1 to TRBJ2-7, with 8 bases lining up with TRBD1. The CDR3 is 16 residues long. Unmatched junction bases numbered 10, after V lost 1 base and J lost 2 bases. CDR1 DFQATT and CDR2 SNEGSKA come from the germline V gene (reference sequence). The CDR3 coding sequence is TGCAGTGCTAGAGTGGGCCGACAGGGGAGAGCCTACGAGCAGTACTTC. It codes for CSARVGRQGRAYEQYF.

This clonotype was seen repeatedly, ten times or more. The chain recombines TRBV29-1 with TRBJ2-7; 7 bases map to TRBD1. The CDR3 has 14 residues. Germline V gene sequence: CDR1 SQVTM, CDR2 ANQGSEA. Unmatched junction bases numbered 6, after V lost 4 bases and J lost 0 bases. This CDR3 is CSVVGQATSYEQYF. The CDR3 coding sequence is TGCAGCGTTGTCGGACAGGCGACCTCCTACGAGCAGTACTTC.

This clonotype came up a few times. Written as DNA, the CDR3 is TGTGCCAGCAGCTTGAGGTTAGGCGGCAGCACCTACGAGCAGTACTTC. Translation: CASSLRLGGSTYEQYF. The chain couples TRBV5-4 to TRBJ2-7, with D unresolved. The germline V gene encodes CDR1 SGHNT and CDR2 YYREEE (reference sequence). V was shortened by 1 base and J by 2 bases, with 16 bases between the two germline ends. The CDR3 loop spans 16 amino acids. Variable domain in full (rest from reference TRBV5-4 and TRBJ2-7): ETGVTQSPTHLIKTRGQQVTLRCSSQSGHNTVSWYQQALGQGPQFIFQYYREEENGRGNFPPRFSGLQFPNYSSELNVNALELDDSALYLCASSLRLGGSTYEQYFGPGTRLTVT.

This clonotype was seen at least ten times. This chain uses TRBV4-1 with TRBJ2-7; D call uncertain. Germline CDR1 MGHRA, CDR2 YSYEKL. The ends were cut back, 1 base at V and 10 bases at J, with 11 bases in the middle. The CDR3 loop spans 12 amino acids. The CDR3 coding sequence is TGCGCCAGCAGCCAAGGGGCGCAGAACCAGTACTTC. Translation: CASSQGAQNQYF.

This clonotype showed up just a few times. J is TRBJ2-1 and V is TRBV3-1, with 12 positions matching TRBD1. In germline, CDR1 is LGHDT, CDR2 YNNKEL (reference sequence). Trimming took 0 bases from V and 9 from J; bases not matched to a gene: 12. CDR3 length: 18 amino acids. The CDR3 loop reads CASSQDLLGQGAYGEQFF. The CDR3 nucleotides are TGTGCCAGCAGCCAAGATCTGCTGGGACAGGGGGCTTATGGTGAGCAGTTCTTC.

The chain combines TRBV7-6 with TRBJ2-3; D remains ambiguous. Trimming took off 1 base at V and 7 bases at J, with 6 bases between the two ends. Germline assignment: CDR1 SGHVS and CDR2 FNYEAQ. This CDR3 is built from 12 residues. Here the CDR3 DNA reads TGTGCCAGCAGCTTAGACGGCTATACGCAGTATTTT. This sequence encodes CASSLDGYTQYF. The full variable domain, rest sourced from reference TRBV7-6 and TRBJ2-3, is GAGVSQSPRYKVTKRGQDVALRCDPISGHVSLYWYRQALGQGPEFLTYFNYEAQQDKSGLPNDRFSAERPEGSISTLTIQRTEQRDSAMYRCASSLDGYTQYFGPGTRLTVL.

The chain uses TRBV6-5 and TRBJ1-2, with TRBD1 matching over 9 bases. Trimming cost V 4 bases and J 1 base; bases outside gene matches: 13. CDR1 is MNHEY, CDR2 SVGAGI, per germline. The CDR3 is made up of 18 amino acids. The CDR3 nucleotides are TGTGCCAGCAGTTCCCTCGACACAGGGGGCATAAGTAACTATGGCTACACCTTC. Protein product: CASSSLDTGGISNYGYTF.

This clonotype came up many times. The rearrangement links TRBV2 to TRBJ2-7, with unresolved D. With 3 bases removed from V and 3 bases from J, the gap between germline ends came to 12 bases. The length of the CDR3 is 14 residues. Per the germline V gene, CDR1 is SNHLY and CDR2 is FYNNEI. CDR3 amino acids: CASSEGGIYYEQYF. In nucleotides, the CDR3 is TGTGCCAGCAGTGAGGGCGGTATCTACTACGAGCAGTACTTC.

The sample holds a few counts of this clonotype. This chain joins TRBV4-1 and TRBJ2-3, with TRBD2 matching over 9 bases. Germline loops: CDR1 MGHRA, CDR2 YSYEKL. Trimming cost V 0 bases and J 2 bases; bases outside gene matches: 6. The CDR3 consists of 17 residues. The CDR3 spells CASSQDGGGAITDTQYF. The CDR3 DNA reads TGCGCCAGCAGCCAAGATGGCGGGGGGGCCATCACAGATACGCAGTATTTT.

This clonotype was detected many times. The chain is built from TRBV10-3 and TRBJ2-7; possibly TRBD1 or TRBD2 for D (5 bases each). Trimming removed 8 bases from V and 1 base from J, with 12 bases in between. CDR3 size: 13 residues. Germline V lookup: CDR1 ENHRY, CDR2 SYGVKD. The CDR3 spells CAIYDEGSYEQYF. CDR3 in DNA: TGTGCCATCTATGATGAGGGGTCCTACGAGCAGTACTTC.

This clonotype was seen only a few times. The chain couples TRBV4-1 to TRBJ1-1, with 7 positions matching TRBD1. Germline CDR1 is MGHRA and CDR2 is YSYEKL. The CDR3 is made up of 14 amino acids. V was clipped by 1 base and J by 5 bases; unmatched bases: 4. CDR3 bases: TGCGCCAGCAGCCAAGTGAGGGGGCTTACTGAAGCTTTCTTT. Its protein product is CASSQVRGLTEAFF.

V usage is TRBV12-3 or TRBV12-4 and J usage is TRBJ2-1; TRBD2 might be the D (5 bases). The CDR3 consists of 19 residues. The V end was cut by 4 bases, the J end by 5 bases, with 27 bases between. CDR3 sequence: CASSSSPYSLAPPHNEQFF. The CDR3 DNA reads TGTGCCAGCAGTTCCTCACCCTACTCCCTAGCCCCCCCCCACAATGAGCAGTTCTTC.

The CDR3 sequence is CASPTRRLPLAEQYF. In nucleotides, the CDR3 is TGTGCCAGCCCCACCAGGAGACTACCTCTTGCCGAGCAGTACTTC. The rearrangement uses TRBV6-1 and TRBJ2-7, with a weak D call TRBD2 (5 bases). The CDR3 runs 15 residues. Trimming cost V 8 bases and J 6 bases, with 23 bases left between them. Germline CDR1 is MNHNS and CDR2 is SASEGT.

This chain joins TRBV18 and TRBJ2-5; D not certain. The CDR3 is 14 amino acids. With 3 bases removed from V and 5 bases from J, the gap between germline ends came to 13 bases. Germline CDR1 and CDR2: KGHSH and LQKENI. This CDR3 is CASSPIKLEETQYF. CDR3 DNA: TGTGCCAGCTCACCGATTAAATTAGAGGAGACCCAGTACTTC.

This clonotype has more than one count but fewer than ten. J is TRBJ2-2 and V is TRBV12-3 or TRBV12-4, with 8 bases lining up with TRBD2. The trim removed 2 bases at V and 7 bases at J, leaving 12 bases unmatched. CDR3 length: 17 residues. DNA of the CDR3: TGTGCCAGCAGTTTAAGGGCGGGGGGCTGGAGGGACGGGGAGCTGTTTTTT. This translates into CASSLRAGGWRDGELFF.

The V gene is TRBV27, the J gene TRBJ2-2; maybe TRBD2 (7 bases). Trimming left V 0 bases short and J 7 bases short, with 15 bases between. The germline V gene has CDR1 MNHEY and CDR2 SMNVEV (reference sequence). This CDR3 is 16 amino acids long. CDR3: CASSLSGPGGIGELFF. The CDR3 nucleotides read TGTGCCAGCAGTTTATCTGGGCCGGGGGGCATCGGGGAGCTGTTTTTT.

In this sample, this clonotype turned up a few times. The chain has TRBV7-2 and TRBJ2-3; D gene unclear. The CDR3 covers 15 residues. Trimming stripped 1 base from V and 4 bases from J, with 12 bases between. Germline CDR1 is SGHTA and CDR2 is FQGNSA. The CDR3 region has the DNA TGTGCCAGCAGCTTAGGAAGGGCACGGTCAGATACGCAGTATTTT. Translated: CASSLGRARSDTQYF.

This chain links TRBV4-1 with TRBJ2-1, with D perhaps TRBD2 (6 bases). Trimming pared 1 base from V and 4 bases from J, leaving 11 bases between. The CDR3 has 15 residues. The germline V gene has CDR1 MGHRA and CDR2 YSYEKL. The CDR3 DNA sequence: TGCGCCAGCAGCCAAGCTACGGGAGAATACAATGAGCAGTTCTTC. Translated: CASSQATGEYNEQFF.

This clonotype was counted many times. The gene calls are TRBV6-4 and TRBJ2-2; TRBD2 matches at 12 bases. CDR3 length: 15 amino acids. J was trimmed by 3 bases and V by 4 bases; bases with no gene match: 0. In germline, CDR1 is MRHNA, CDR2 SNTAGT. Here the CDR3 DNA reads TGTGCCAGCAGTGGACTAGCGGGGGACACCGGGGAGCTGTTTTTT. Its translation: CASSGLAGDTGELFF.

Sample share makes this clonotype medium-sized. V is TRBV6-1 and J is TRBJ2-7; 11 bases match TRBD2. V was clipped by 2 bases and J by 0 bases; unmatched bases: 0. CDR1 is MNHNS, CDR2 SASEGT, per germline. This CDR3 is 15 amino acids long. This chain's CDR3 is CASSELAGGSYEQYF. DNA of the CDR3: TGTGCCAGCAGTGAACTAGCGGGGGGCTCCTACGAGCAGTACTTC.